The text below deals with one TCR beta chain. Antigen unknown. The study drew all its donors from Caucasian adults living in Nashville, Tennessee. This record comes from a study of shared clonotypes between healthy human individuals. Overall study results and limits: Across subsets, estimated richness was generally greater for naive than for memory populations. The study found about 5% of naive CD4 clonotypes shared across a handful of donors.

V was clipped by 5 bases and J by 3 bases, with 15 bases between them. CDR1 SQVTM and CDR2 ANQGSEA come from the germline V gene. This CDR3 is 14 amino acids long. The table came from immunoSEQ multiplex PCR; TCRdb's copy has only in-frame clones and leaves some out. The sample has over a million clones, more than 75% seen once; the top ten hold more than 0.55%. Source material: memory CD4+ T cells from PBMCs. Subset meaning: CD45RA-negative fraction. The J gene is TRBJ2-3, the V gene TRBV29-1; TRBD2 is a possible D gene (7 bases). This sequence originates from a man younger than 35 in good health. Some clones in this sample may be carry-over from other donors' samples. The DNA for the CDR3 is TGCAGCGTTCTGGGGGGGGCAGAAACAGATACGCAGTATTTT. It codes for CSVLGGAETDTQYF.